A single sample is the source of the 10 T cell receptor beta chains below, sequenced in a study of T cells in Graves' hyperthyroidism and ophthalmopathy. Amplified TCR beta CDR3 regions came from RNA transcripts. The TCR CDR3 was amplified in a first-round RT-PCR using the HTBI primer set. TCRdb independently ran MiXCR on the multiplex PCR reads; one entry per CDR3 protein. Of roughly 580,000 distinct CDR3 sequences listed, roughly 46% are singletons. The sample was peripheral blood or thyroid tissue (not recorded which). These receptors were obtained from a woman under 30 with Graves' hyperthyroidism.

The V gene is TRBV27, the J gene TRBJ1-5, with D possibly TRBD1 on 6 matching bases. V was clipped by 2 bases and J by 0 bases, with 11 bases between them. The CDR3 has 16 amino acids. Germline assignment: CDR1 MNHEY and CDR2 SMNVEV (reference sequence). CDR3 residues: CASSLGGAHSNQPQHF. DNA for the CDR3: TGTGCCAGCAGTTTAGGGGGGGCCCATAGCAATCAGCCCCAGCATTTT.

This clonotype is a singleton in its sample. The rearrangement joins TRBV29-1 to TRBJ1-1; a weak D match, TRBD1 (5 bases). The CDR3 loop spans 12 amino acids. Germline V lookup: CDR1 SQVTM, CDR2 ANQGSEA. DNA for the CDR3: TGCAGTCAGACAGCCATGAACACTGAAGCTTTCTTT. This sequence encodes CSQTAMNTEAFF. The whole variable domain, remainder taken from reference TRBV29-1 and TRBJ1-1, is SAVISQKPSRDICQRGTSLTIQCQVDSQVTMMFWYRQQPGQSLTLIATANQGSEATYESGFVIDKFPISRPNLTFSTLTVSNMSPEDSSIYLCSQTAMNTEAFFGQGTRLTVV.

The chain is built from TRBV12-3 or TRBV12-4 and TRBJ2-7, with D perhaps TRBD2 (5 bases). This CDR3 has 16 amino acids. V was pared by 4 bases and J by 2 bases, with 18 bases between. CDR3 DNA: TGTGCCAGCAGTTCTCGGTTAGGTAGCGCCGCCTACGAGCAGTACTTC. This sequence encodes CASSSRLGSAAYEQYF.

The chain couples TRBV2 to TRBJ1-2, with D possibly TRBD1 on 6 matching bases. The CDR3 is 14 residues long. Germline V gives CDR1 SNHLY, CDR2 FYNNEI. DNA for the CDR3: TGTGCTAGAGCCCCCTCGCAACAGGGATATGGCTACACCTTC. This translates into CARAPSQQGYGYTF. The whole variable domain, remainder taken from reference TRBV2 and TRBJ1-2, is EPEVTQTPSHQVTQMGQEVILRCVPISNHLYFYWYRQILGQKVEFLVSFYNNEISEKSEIFDDQFSVERPDGSNFTLKIRSTKLEDSAMYFCARAPSQQGYGYTFGSGTRLTVV.

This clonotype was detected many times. In nucleotides, the CDR3 is TGTGCCAGCATGATCGCAGCTTGGGGATCACCCCTCCACTTT. Its translation is CASMIAAWGSPLHF. The chain carries TRBV2 and TRBJ1-6; D call uncertain. Germline V gives CDR1 SNHLY, CDR2 FYNNEI. The CDR3 contains 14 residues. V gave up 7 bases and J gave up 10 bases, with 17 bases separating them.

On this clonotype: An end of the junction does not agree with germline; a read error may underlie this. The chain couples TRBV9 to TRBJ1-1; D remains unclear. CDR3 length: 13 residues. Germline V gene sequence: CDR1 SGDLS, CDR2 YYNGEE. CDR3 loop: CVSSVTLNTEAFF. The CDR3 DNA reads TGTGTCAGCAGCGTAACACTGAACACTGAAGCTTTCTTT.

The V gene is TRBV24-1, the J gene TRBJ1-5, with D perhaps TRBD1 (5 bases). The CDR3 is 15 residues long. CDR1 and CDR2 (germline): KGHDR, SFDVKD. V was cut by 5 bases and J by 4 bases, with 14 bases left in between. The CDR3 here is CATSAGADRNQPQHF. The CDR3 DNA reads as TGTGCCACCAGTGCCGGGGCGGACCGGAATCAGCCCCAGCATTTT.

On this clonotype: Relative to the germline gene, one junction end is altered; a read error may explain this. CDR3: CASSQGQGRSPLHF. In nucleotides, the CDR3 is TGCGCCAGCAGCCAAGGACAGGGACGGTCACCCCTCCACTTT. The chain uses TRBV7-2 and TRBJ1-6; 8 bases line up with TRBD1. The germline gives CDR1 SGHTA, CDR2 FQGNSA. This CDR3 is built from 14 residues.

CDR3 region: CASSPLGEGRETQYF. The CDR3 DNA is TGTGCCAGCAGTCCCCTGGGGGAGGGCCGAGAGACCCAGTACTTC. This chain uses TRBV6-5 with TRBJ2-5; TRBD2 agrees at 7 bases. The CDR3 has 15 residues. The ends lost 5 bases at V and 4 bases at J; junction bases unmatched: 10. CDR1 and CDR2 (germline): MNHEY, SVGAGI.

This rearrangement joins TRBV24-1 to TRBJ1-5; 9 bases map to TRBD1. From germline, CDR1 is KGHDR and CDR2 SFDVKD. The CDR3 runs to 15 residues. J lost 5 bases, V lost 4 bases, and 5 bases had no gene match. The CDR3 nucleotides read TGTGCCACCAGTGACTCCGGGACAGGGTATCAGCCCCAGCATTTT. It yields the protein CATSDSGTGYQPQHF.